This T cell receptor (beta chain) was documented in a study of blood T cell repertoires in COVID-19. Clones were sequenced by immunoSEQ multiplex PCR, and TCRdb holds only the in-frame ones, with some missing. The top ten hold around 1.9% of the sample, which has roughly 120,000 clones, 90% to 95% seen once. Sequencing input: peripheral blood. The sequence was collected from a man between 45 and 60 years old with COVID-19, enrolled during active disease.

CDR3 sequence reads: CASSPGTGVTDTQYF. The CDR3 nucleotides read TGTGCCAGCAGCCCTGGGACAGGGGTTACAGATACGCAGTATTTT. The chain joins TRBV11-3 to TRBJ2-3; 10 bases agree with TRBD1. V lost 5 bases, J lost 3 bases, and 5 bases stayed unmatched. Germline V CDR1 and CDR2: SGHNT, YENEEA. The CDR3 runs to 15 residues. The full variable domain, in which reference TRBV11-3 and TRBJ2-3 provide the parts outside the CDR3, is EAGVVQSPRYKIIEKKQPVAFWCNPISGHNTLYWYLQNLGQGPELLIRYENEEAVDDSQLPKDRFSAERLKGVDSTLKIQPAELGDSAVYLCASSPGTGVTDTQYFGPGTRLTVL.